The 30 T cell receptor beta chains listed next were all sequenced from one sample in a study of cytomegalovirus exposure and HLA in healthy donors. Here immunoSEQ multiplex PCR was the method, and the copy in TCRdb shows in-frame clones only, minus some. The sample lists over 100,000 clones, roughly 86% occurring once. The sequencing input was PBMCs. The receptors derive from a man in his thirties or forties in good health and CMV-seronegative.

CDR3 coding DNA: TGCAGCGCATGTGCGAGCTCCTACAATGAGCAGTTCTTC. Amino acids: CSACASSYNEQFF. The chain has TRBV29-1 and TRBJ2-1; D is uncertain. The CDR3 length is 13 residues. Germline CDR1 and CDR2: SQVTM and ANQGSEA. Between the trimmed V and J ends, which lost 7 bases and 0 bases, there was a span of 10 bases.

The rearrangement links TRBV4-2 to TRBJ2-3; perhaps TRBD2 as D (6 bases). Between the trimmed V and J ends, which lost 3 bases and 4 bases, there was a span of 11 bases. Germline V gene data show CDR1 as LGHNA and CDR2 as YNFKEQ. CDR3 length: 14 residues. CDR3 sequence (DNA): TGTGCCAGCAGCCAGACGGAGGGGTCAGATACGCAGTATTTT. Amino acid sequence: CASSQTEGSDTQYF.

This clone was seen just once. The chain joins TRBV7-6 to TRBJ2-7; 11 bases fit TRBD1. Trimming took 5 bases from V and 7 from J; bases not matched to a gene: 10. CDR1 and CDR2 from the germline V gene are SGHVS and FNYEAQ. The length of the CDR3 is 15 residues. Written as DNA, the CDR3 is TGTGCCAGCAGCCCGCGAGGACAGGGGGCGCGGGAGCAGTACTTC. The encoded protein is CASSPRGQGAREQYF.

V and J are TRBV15 and TRBJ2-3; 9 bases are a match to TRBD2. The V segment lost 0 bases and the J segment 7 bases; nucleotides outside the gene matches: 14. The CDR3 loop spans 18 amino acids. From germline, CDR1 is LNHNV and CDR2 YYDKDF (reference sequence). CDR3 DNA: TGTGCCACCAGCAGAGATCTTCATAGGCGGGGGGGCATAAATACGCAGTATTTT. This sequence encodes CATSRDLHRRGGINTQYF.

The chain couples TRBV5-6 to TRBJ1-1; TRBD1 might be the D (6 bases). Germline CDR1 SGHDT, CDR2 YYEEEE. Trimming shortened V by 0 bases and J by 1 base, and 13 bases separated the two germline ends. There are 16 residues in the CDR3. CDR3 in amino acids: CASSLGVDSPNTEAFF. CDR3 in DNA: TGTGCCAGCAGCTTGGGGGTGGACAGCCCGAACACTGAAGCTTTCTTT. The complete variable domain, with remaining parts taken from reference TRBV5-6 and TRBJ1-1, reads DAGVTQSPTHLIKTRGQQVTLRCSPKSGHDTVSWYQQALGQGPQFIFQYYEEEERQRGNFPDRFSGHQFPNYSSELNVNALLLGDSALYLCASSLGVDSPNTEAFFGQGTRLTVV.

The chain uses TRBV14 and TRBJ1-1; D call uncertain. The CDR3 loop spans 15 amino acids. The germline V gene has CDR1 SGHDN and CDR2 FVKESK. Trimming took off 2 bases at V and 4 bases at J, with 14 bases between the two ends. CDR3 sequence (DNA): TGTGCCAGCAGCCAATATGGAAGCAGGATCACTGAAGCTTTCTTT. Protein product: CASSQYGSRITEAFF.

There are a few counts of this clone. CDR3 coding DNA: TGTGCCAGCAGCCCGGGACAGCTCTCCTACGAGCAGTACTTC. This codes for CASSPGQLSYEQYF. The chain has TRBV7-8 and TRBJ2-7, with 7 bases fitting TRBD1. The junction had 4 bases not matched to a gene; V was cut back by 5 bases and J by 0 bases. Looked up from germline, CDR1 is SGHVS and CDR2 is FQNEAQ. The CDR3 runs to 14 residues.

The chain employs TRBV6-6 and TRBJ2-2; TRBD1 matches at 8 bases. This CDR3 region has 14 residues. Germline CDR1 reads MNHNY; CDR2 reads SVGAGI (reference sequence). V gave up 4 bases and J gave up 7 bases; unmatched junction bases: 5. The CDR3 loop reads CASSSRQGFGELFF. CDR3 DNA: TGTGCCAGCAGTTCACGACAGGGGTTCGGGGAGCTGTTTTTT.

The rearrangement uses TRBV27 and TRBJ1-2; 9 nucleotides align to TRBD1. The CDR3 extends over 13 amino acids. The J segment lost 8 bases and the V segment lost 9 bases, leaving 10 bases of the junction unmatched. Germline values: CDR1 MNHEY, CDR2 SMNVEV (reference sequence). CDR3 residues: CASRTGASVGYTF. Written as DNA, the CDR3 is TGTGCCAGTAGGACAGGGGCCAGTGTAGGCTACACCTTC.

V gene TRBV5-1 combines with J gene TRBJ2-7, with D perhaps matching TRBD1 (6 bases). The V end was cut by 0 bases, the J end by 0 bases, with 10 bases between. The germline V gene encodes CDR1 SGHRS and CDR2 YFSETQ. This CDR3 is 15 amino acids long. CDR3 DNA sequence: TGCGCCAGCAGCTTGGACAGGGCCGTCTCCTACGAGCAGTACTTC. Its translation: CASSLDRAVSYEQYF. Full variable domain (missing parts from reference TRBV5-1 and TRBJ2-7): KAGVTQTPRYLIKTRGQQVTLSCSPISGHRSVSWYQQTPGQGLQFLFEYFSETQRNKGNFPGRFSGRQFSNSRSEMNVSTLELGDSALYLCASSLDRAVSYEQYFGPGTRLTVT.

CDR3 in DNA: TGTGCCAGCTCACCACCCCCGGGAAGAAGTGAGCAGTACTTC. Amino acid sequence: CASSPPPGRSEQYF. The chain has TRBV18 and TRBJ2-7; possible D gene TRBD2, 5 bases. V was clipped by 0 bases and J by 7 bases, with 13 bases between them. Germline CDR1 reads KGHSH; CDR2 reads LQKENI. The CDR3 has 14 amino acids. Full variable domain (outside the CDR3, taken from reference TRBV18 and TRBJ2-7): NAGVMQNPRHLVRRRGQEARLRCSPMKGHSHVYWYRQLPEEGLKFMVYLQKENIIDESGMPKERFSAEFPKEGPSILRIQQVVRGDSAAYFCASSPPPGRSEQYFGPGTRLTVT.

V gene TRBV7-8 combines with J gene TRBJ2-2; 8 nucleotides match TRBD1. Losses at the gene ends were 7 bases for V and 6 bases for J; bases not matched to a gene: 10. Germline V lookup: CDR1 SGHVS, CDR2 FQNEAQ. CDR3 length equals 15 residues. The CDR3 protein is CASMPGQGLSGELFF. DNA of the CDR3: TGTGCCAGCATGCCCGGACAGGGCCTTTCCGGGGAGCTGTTTTTT.

The chain employs TRBV5-4 and TRBJ2-5; TRBD1 agrees at 7 bases. The V segment lost 1 base and the J segment 7 bases; nucleotides outside the gene matches: 13. CDR1 is SGHNT, CDR2 YYREEE, per germline (reference sequence). The CDR3 runs to 16 residues. This chain's CDR3 is CASSLLSGTVVGTQYF. The CDR3 coding sequence is TGTGCCAGCAGCTTGCTATCCGGGACAGTCGTGGGGACCCAGTACTTC. The full variable domain, in which reference TRBV5-4 and TRBJ2-5 provide the parts outside the CDR3, is ETGVTQSPTHLIKTRGQQVTLRCSSQSGHNTVSWYQQALGQGPQFIFQYYREEENGRGNFPPRFSGLQFPNYSSELNVNALELDDSALYLCASSLLSGTVVGTQYFGPGTRLLVL.

This clone has just one count. V is TRBV7-2 and J is TRBJ2-3; maybe TRBD1 (5 bases). Germline CDR1 and CDR2: SGHTA and FQGNSA. This CDR3 comprises 14 residues. With 2 bases removed from V and 6 bases from J, the gap between germline ends came to 12 bases. In DNA, the CDR3 is TGTGCCAGCAGCTTACGACAGCGTTACGATACGCAGTATTTT. Encoded protein: CASSLRQRYDTQYF.

The chain joins TRBV19 to TRBJ1-2, with D possibly TRBD1 on 6 matching bases. V dropped 3 bases and J dropped 0 bases, with 8 bases sitting between them. Looked up from germline, CDR1 is LNHDA and CDR2 is SQIVND (reference sequence). This CDR3 is 14 amino acids long. DNA of the CDR3: TGTGCCAGTAGTATCGACAGGACTAACTATGGCTACACCTTC. It encodes CASSIDRTNYGYTF.

The chain carries TRBV6-5 and TRBJ2-7; the match to TRBD1 covers 10 bases. V dropped 6 bases and J dropped 2; count of bases not matched to a gene: 4. The CDR3 has 14 amino acids. Germline V gene lookup returns CDR1 MNHEY and CDR2 SVGAGI. CDR3 loop: CASSSDRGAYEQYF. The CDR3 bases are TGTGCCAGCAGCTCGGACAGGGGGGCCTACGAGCAGTACTTC.

The chain employs TRBV29-1 and TRBJ2-1; D might be TRBD1 (6 bases). Trimming left V 6 bases short and J 5 bases short, with 17 bases between. CDR3 length equals 14 residues. Germline assignment: CDR1 SQVTM and CDR2 ANQGSEA. The chain's CDR3 is CSVVSAGVDNEQFF. CDR3 DNA: TGCAGCGTCGTCTCGGCAGGGGTTGACAATGAGCAGTTCTTC.

The sample holds many counts of this clone. The chain carries TRBV19 and TRBJ2-1; TRBD1 aligns across 8 bases. Germline CDR1 LNHDA, CDR2 SQIVND (reference sequence). The CDR3 extends over 14 amino acids. Unmatched junction bases numbered 5, after V lost 1 base and J lost 9 bases. Here the CDR3 DNA reads TGTGCCAGTAGTATAGGCAGGGGGCAGGGTGAGCAGTTCTTC. This encodes CASSIGRGQGEQFF. Complete variable domain (other parts from reference TRBV19 and TRBJ2-1): DGGITQSPKYLFRKEGQNVTLSCEQNLNHDAMYWYRQDPGQGLRLIYYSQIVNDFQKGDIAEGYSVSREKKESFPLTVTSAQKNPTAFYLCASSIGRGQGEQFFGPGTRLTVL.

V usage is TRBV18 and J usage is TRBJ2-7, with TRBD2 as a possible D gene (6 bases). Germline loops: CDR1 KGHSH, CDR2 LQKENI. V was cut by 1 base and J by 7 bases, with 8 bases left in between. This CDR3 comprises 12 residues. CDR3 protein: CASSPRGDEQYF. The CDR3 nucleotides are TGTGCCAGCTCACCACGGGGGGATGAGCAGTACTTC.

This chain joins TRBV6-5 and TRBJ2-5, with TRBD2 as a possible D gene (7 bases). The V gene's germline CDR1 is MNHEY and CDR2 SVGAGI. CDR3 length: 16 amino acids. The V end lost 4 bases, the J end lost 2 bases, and 17 bases lay between the germline ends. In nucleotides, the CDR3 is TGTGCCAGCAGTTCCAAACCCGGGGGGCGGCAAGAGACCCAGTACTTC. It yields the protein CASSSKPGGRQETQYF.

The V and J genes are TRBV4-2 and TRBJ1-1; 7 bases match TRBD1. The V and J ends lost 5 bases and 4 bases, in that order; junction bases with no gene match: 4. The length of the CDR3 is 13 residues. In germline, CDR1 is LGHNA, CDR2 YNFKEQ. Here the CDR3 DNA reads TGTGCCAGCAGCTACCGACAGGGCACTGAAGCTTTCTTT. Its translation is CASSYRQGTEAFF.

The V gene is TRBV18, the J gene TRBJ2-7; TRBD1 aligns across 10 bases. Germline V lookup: CDR1 KGHSH, CDR2 LQKENI. This CDR3 region has 14 residues. V was clipped by 2 bases and J by 6 bases; unmatched bases: 4. The CDR3 protein is CASSPGTGAGEQYF. The CDR3 nucleotides are TGTGCCAGCTCACCAGGGACAGGGGCTGGCGAGCAGTACTTC.

The chain couples TRBV18 to TRBJ2-1, with 7 bases aligning to TRBD1. The CDR3 has 16 residues. V lost 1 base to trimming and J lost 9 bases; unmatched junction nucleotides: 12. Germline CDR1 KGHSH, CDR2 LQKENI. The CDR3, as DNA: TGTGCCAGCTCACCACAAGAGGGGGCAACATCCGGTGAGCAGTTCTTC. Protein product: CASSPQEGATSGEQFF.

This sequence joins TRBV6-6 and TRBJ1-5, with D tentatively TRBD1 (6 bases). The CDR3 spans 15 residues. Per germline, CDR1 MNHNY and CDR2 SVGAGI (reference sequence). The V end lost 2 bases, the J end lost 2 bases, and 10 bases lay between the germline ends. The CDR3 coding sequence is TGTGCCAGCAGTTACGTGGGGGCCCGCAATCAGCCCCAGCATTTT. It specifies CASSYVGARNQPQHF.

CDR3 region: CASSTGSTGNTIYF. CDR3 bases: TGCGCCAGCAGCACGGGAAGCACTGGAAACACCATATATTTT. The chain combines TRBV5-1 with TRBJ1-3; D is uncertain. CDR1 is SGHRS and CDR2 is YFSETQ in the germline V gene. V lost 4 bases to trimming and J lost 2 bases, with 10 bases between them. This CDR3 spans 14 amino acids.

This sequence joins TRBV28 and TRBJ2-7; D ambiguous. The germline V and J ends were trimmed by 1 base and 4 bases, with 5 bases remaining between them. CDR3 size: 12 residues. Per the germline V gene, CDR1 is MDHEN and CDR2 is SYDVKM. The CDR3 sequence is CASSLSGYEQYF. The CDR3 DNA reads as TGTGCCAGCAGTTTATCCGGGTACGAGCAGTACTTC.

This chain connects TRBV9 to TRBJ2-3; TRBD2 matches at 12 bases. The V gene's germline CDR1 is SGDLS and CDR2 YYNGEE. The CDR3 length is 16 residues. With V trimmed by 4 bases and J by 2 bases, 5 bases remained unmatched. CDR3 DNA sequence: TGTGCCAGCAGCAGACTAGCGGGGGCCCCCACAGATACGCAGTATTTT. Translation: CASSRLAGAPTDTQYF. Full variable domain (rest looked up from reference TRBV9 and TRBJ2-3): DSGVTQTPKHLITATGQRVTLRCSPRSGDLSVYWYQQSLDQGLQFLIQYYNGEERAKGNILERFSAQQFPDLHSELNLSSLELGDSALYFCASSRLAGAPTDTQYFGPGTRLTVL.

V usage is TRBV6-1 and J usage is TRBJ2-7, with TRBD1 matching over 7 bases. CDR3 length: 14 amino acids. The germline gives CDR1 MNHNS, CDR2 SASEGT. V lost 4 bases to trimming and J lost 2 bases; unmatched junction nucleotides: 5. CDR3 sequence: CASSADGQAYEQYF. DNA of the CDR3: TGTGCCAGCAGTGCGGATGGACAGGCCTACGAGCAGTACTTC.

This clone was seen just once. The V and J genes are TRBV7-9 and TRBJ2-7; D perhaps matches TRBD2 (7 bases). The CDR3 length is 14 residues. Per germline, CDR1 SEHNR and CDR2 FQNEAQ (reference sequence). The V gene lost 5 bases and the J gene lost 1 base, with 12 bases spanning the gap. The CDR3: CASSRAGASYEQYF. The CDR3 DNA follows: TGTGCCAGCAGCCGGGCGGGGGCTTCCTACGAGCAGTACTTC. The complete variable domain, with remaining parts taken from reference TRBV7-9 and TRBJ2-7, reads DTGVSQNPRHKITKRGQNVTFRCDPISEHNRLYWYRQTLGQGPEFLTYFQNEAQLEKSRLLSDRFSAERPKGSFSTLEIQRTEQGDSAMYLCASSRAGASYEQYFGPGTRLTVT.

The genes are TRBV6-5 and TRBJ2-2, with a tentative D call TRBD2 (5 bases). The CDR3 sequence is 15 residues long. The germline CDR1 and CDR2 sequences are MNHEY and SVGAGI. Trimming left V 6 bases short and J 5 bases short, with 16 bases between. The CDR3 DNA reads TGTGCCAGCAGAGCCGGAGAGGGCCGGACCGGGGAGCTGTTTTTT. This encodes CASRAGEGRTGELFF.